The text below deals with one TCR beta chain. Produced via immunoSEQ multiplex PCR; TCRdb's table is partial and in-frame only. In the table there are approximately 760,000 clones, approximately 83% of which are singletons. These data belong to a study of shared T cell receptors in the human thymus. The CDR3 runs to 18 residues. Germline V gene data show CDR1 as SEHNR and CDR2 as FQNEAQ (reference sequence). With 1 base clipped from V and 4 bases from J, the junction kept 7 bases outside the gene matches. The same specimen was also included in a second study, on human thymus T cells. Per that study: Use of V and J genes seemed skewed within the thymic and blood repertoires.

This clonotype originated in a girl under three years old with a congenital heart defect. The chain couples TRBV7-9 to TRBJ2-6; 10 nucleotides line up with TRBD2. Sequencing used thymocytes. CDR3 coding DNA: TGTGCCAGCAGCTTAGTATCGGGGACTAGCGCGGGGGCCAACGTCCTGACTTTC. Its translation is CASSLVSGTSAGANVLTF.